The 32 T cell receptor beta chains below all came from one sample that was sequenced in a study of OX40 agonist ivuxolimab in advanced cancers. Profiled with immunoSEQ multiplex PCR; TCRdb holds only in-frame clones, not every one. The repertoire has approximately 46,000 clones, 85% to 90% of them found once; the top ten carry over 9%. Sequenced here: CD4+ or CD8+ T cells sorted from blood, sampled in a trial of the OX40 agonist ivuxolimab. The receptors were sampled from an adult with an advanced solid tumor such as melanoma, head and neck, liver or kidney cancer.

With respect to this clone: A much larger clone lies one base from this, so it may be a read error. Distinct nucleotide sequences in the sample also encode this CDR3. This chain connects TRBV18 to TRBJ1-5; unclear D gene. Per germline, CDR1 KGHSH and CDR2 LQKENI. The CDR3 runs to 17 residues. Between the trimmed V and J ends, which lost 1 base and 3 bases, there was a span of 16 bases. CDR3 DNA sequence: TGTGCCAGCTCACCACGAGCGCCGCAGGCGTACAATCAGCCCCAGCATTTT. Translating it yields CASSPRAPQAYNQPQHF. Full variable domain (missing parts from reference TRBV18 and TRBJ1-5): NAGVMQNPRHLVRRRGQEARLRCSPMKGHSHVYWYRQLPEEGLKFMVYLQKENIIDESGMPKERFSAEFPKEGPSILRIQQVVRGDSAAYFCASSPRAPQAYNQPQHFGDGTRLSIL.

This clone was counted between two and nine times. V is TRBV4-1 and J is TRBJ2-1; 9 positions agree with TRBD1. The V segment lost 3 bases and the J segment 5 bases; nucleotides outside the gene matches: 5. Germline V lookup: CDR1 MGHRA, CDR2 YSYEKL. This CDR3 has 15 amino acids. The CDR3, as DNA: TGCGCCAGCAGCCACGGGACAGGGCTGGACAATGAGCAGTTCTTC. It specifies CASSHGTGLDNEQFF.

In nucleotides, the CDR3 is TGTGCCTGGACTGCCATAAGCATCTATGGCTACACCTTC. As protein: CAWTAISIYGYTF. This chain uses TRBV30 with TRBJ1-2; D unresolved. Trimming cost V 4 bases and J 4 bases, with 13 bases left between them. CDR1 and CDR2 (germline): GTSNPN, SVGIG (reference sequence). CDR3 length: 13 residues.

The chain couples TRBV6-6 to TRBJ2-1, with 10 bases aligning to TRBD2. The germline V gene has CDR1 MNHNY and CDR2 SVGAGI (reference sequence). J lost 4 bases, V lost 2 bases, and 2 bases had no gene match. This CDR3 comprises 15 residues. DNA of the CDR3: TGTGCCAGCAGTTACCTAGCGGGAGTATACAATGAGCAGTTCTTC. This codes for CASSYLAGVYNEQFF.

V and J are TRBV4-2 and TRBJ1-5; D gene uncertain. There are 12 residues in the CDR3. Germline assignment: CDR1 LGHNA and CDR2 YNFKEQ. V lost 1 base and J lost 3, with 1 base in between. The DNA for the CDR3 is TGTGCCAGCAGCCAAGCCAATCAGCCCCAGCATTTT. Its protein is CASSQANQPQHF.

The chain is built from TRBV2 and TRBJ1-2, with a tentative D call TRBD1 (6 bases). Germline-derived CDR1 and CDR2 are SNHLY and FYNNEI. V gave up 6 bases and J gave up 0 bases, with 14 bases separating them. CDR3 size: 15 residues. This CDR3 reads CASSGRQAANYGYTF. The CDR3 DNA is TGTGCCAGCAGCGGAAGACAGGCTGCTAACTATGGCTACACCTTC.

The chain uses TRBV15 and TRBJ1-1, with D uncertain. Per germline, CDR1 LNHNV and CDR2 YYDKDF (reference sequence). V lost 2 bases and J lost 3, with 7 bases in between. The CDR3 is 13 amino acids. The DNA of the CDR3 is TGTGCCACCAGCAGAAGGGCAGACACTGAAGCTTTCTTT. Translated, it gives CATSRRADTEAFF.

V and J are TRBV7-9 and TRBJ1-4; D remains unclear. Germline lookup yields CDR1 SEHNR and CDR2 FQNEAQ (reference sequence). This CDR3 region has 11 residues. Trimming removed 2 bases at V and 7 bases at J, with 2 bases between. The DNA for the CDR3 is TGTGCCAGCAGCTTAAGTGAAAAACTGTTTTTT. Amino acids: CASSLSEKLFF. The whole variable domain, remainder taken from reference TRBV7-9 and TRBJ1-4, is DTGVSQNPRHKITKRGQNVTFRCDPISEHNRLYWYRQTLGQGPEFLTYFQNEAQLEKSRLLSDRFSAERPKGSFSTLEIQRTEQGDSAMYLCASSLSEKLFFGSGTQLSVL.

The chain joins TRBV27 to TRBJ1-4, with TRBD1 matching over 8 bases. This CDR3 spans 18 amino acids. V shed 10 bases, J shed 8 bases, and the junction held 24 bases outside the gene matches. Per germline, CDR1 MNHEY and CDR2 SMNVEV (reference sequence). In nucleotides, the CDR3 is TGTGCCACCACGAAATTGGGACAGGATGGCGGAGTGAGGGAAAAACTGTTTTTT. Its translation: CATTKLGQDGGVREKLFF.

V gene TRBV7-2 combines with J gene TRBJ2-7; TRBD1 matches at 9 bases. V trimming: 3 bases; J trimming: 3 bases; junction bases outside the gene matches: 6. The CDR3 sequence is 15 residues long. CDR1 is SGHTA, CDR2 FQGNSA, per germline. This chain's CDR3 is CASSFNRDRDYEQYF. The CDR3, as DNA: TGTGCCAGCAGCTTTAACCGGGACAGGGACTACGAGCAGTACTTC.

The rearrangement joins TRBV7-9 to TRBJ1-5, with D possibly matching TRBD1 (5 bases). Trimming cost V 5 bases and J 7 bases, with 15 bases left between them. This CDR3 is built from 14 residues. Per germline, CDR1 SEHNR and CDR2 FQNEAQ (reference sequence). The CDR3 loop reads CASSPNGGAQPQHF. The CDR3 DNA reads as TGTGCCAGCAGCCCAAATGGGGGAGCCCAGCCCCAGCATTTT.

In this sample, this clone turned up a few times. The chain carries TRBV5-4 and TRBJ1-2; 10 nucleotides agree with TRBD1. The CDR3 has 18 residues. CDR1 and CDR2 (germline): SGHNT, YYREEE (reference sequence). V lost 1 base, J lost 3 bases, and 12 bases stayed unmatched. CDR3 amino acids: CASSLWRTGGRNDYGYTF. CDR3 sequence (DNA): TGTGCCAGCAGCTTGTGGAGGACAGGGGGTAGGAATGACTATGGCTACACCTTC.

CDR3 nucleotides: TGTGCCAGCAGCCGCCTGGGGCAGTATAATTCACCCCTCCACTTT. This sequence encodes CASSRLGQYNSPLHF. This chain links TRBV7-6 with TRBJ1-6; D may be TRBD1 (5 bases). V was clipped by 5 bases and J by 4 bases, with 12 bases between them. Germline V gene data show CDR1 as SGHVS and CDR2 as FNYEAQ. This CDR3 spans 15 amino acids.

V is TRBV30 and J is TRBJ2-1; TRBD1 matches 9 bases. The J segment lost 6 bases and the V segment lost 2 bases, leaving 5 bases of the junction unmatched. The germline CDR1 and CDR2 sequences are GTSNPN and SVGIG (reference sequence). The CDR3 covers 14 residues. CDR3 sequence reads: CAWSSGTGINEQFF. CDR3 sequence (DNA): TGTGCCTGGAGTTCCGGGACAGGGATCAATGAGCAGTTCTTC.

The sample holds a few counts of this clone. In DNA, the CDR3 is TGCGCCAGCAGCCAAGAGGGCTGGCCTAAGGCCCAGTACTTC. Its translation: CASSQEGWPKAQYF. This rearrangement joins TRBV4-1 to TRBJ2-5; D gene ambiguous. Looked up from germline, CDR1 is MGHRA and CDR2 is YSYEKL. The CDR3 runs 14 residues. Trimming removed 0 bases from V and 9 bases from J, with 14 bases in between.

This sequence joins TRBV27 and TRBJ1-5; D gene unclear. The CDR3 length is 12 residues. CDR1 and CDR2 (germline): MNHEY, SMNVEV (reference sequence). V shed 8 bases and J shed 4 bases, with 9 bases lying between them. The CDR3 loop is CASGYGNQPQHF. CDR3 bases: TGTGCCAGCGGGTATGGGAATCAGCCCCAGCATTTT.

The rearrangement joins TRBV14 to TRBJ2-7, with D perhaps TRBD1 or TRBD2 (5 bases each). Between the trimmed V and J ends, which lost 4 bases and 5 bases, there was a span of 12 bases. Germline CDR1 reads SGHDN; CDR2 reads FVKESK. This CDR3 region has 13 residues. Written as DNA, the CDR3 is TGTGCCAGCAGCCCCCCGGGGCTCAACGAGCAGTACTTC. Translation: CASSPPGLNEQYF.

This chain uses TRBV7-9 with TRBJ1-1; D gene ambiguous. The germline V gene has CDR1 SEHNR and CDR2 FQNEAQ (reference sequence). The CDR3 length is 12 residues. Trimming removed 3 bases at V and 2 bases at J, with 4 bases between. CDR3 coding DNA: TGTGCCAGCAGCTTGTCAAACACTGAAGCTTTCTTT. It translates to CASSLSNTEAFF. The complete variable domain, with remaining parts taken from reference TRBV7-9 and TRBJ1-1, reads DTGVSQNPRHKITKRGQNVTFRCDPISEHNRLYWYRQTLGQGPEFLTYFQNEAQLEKSRLLSDRFSAERPKGSFSTLEIQRTEQGDSAMYLCASSLSNTEAFFGQGTRLTVV.

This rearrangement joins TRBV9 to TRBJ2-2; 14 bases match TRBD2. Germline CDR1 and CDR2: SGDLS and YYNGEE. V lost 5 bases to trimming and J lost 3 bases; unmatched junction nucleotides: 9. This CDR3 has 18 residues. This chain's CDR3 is CASRDRLAGGPDTGELFF. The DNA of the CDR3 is TGTGCCAGCAGAGATAGACTAGCGGGAGGGCCGGACACCGGGGAGCTGTTTTTT.

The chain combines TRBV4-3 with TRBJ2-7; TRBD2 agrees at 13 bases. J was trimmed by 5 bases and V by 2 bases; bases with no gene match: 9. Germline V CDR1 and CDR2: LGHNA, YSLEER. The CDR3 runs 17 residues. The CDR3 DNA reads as TGCGCCAGCAGCCAATCCATGACTAGCGGGGGGTTCCACGAGCAGTACTTC. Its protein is CASSQSMTSGGFHEQYF.

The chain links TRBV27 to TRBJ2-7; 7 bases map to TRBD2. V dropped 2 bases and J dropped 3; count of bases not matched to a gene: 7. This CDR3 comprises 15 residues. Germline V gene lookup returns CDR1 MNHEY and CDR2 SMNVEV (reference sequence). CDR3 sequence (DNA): TGTGCCAGCAGTTTAAGCTGGGGGAGGGGCTACGAGCAGTACTTC. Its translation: CASSLSWGRGYEQYF.

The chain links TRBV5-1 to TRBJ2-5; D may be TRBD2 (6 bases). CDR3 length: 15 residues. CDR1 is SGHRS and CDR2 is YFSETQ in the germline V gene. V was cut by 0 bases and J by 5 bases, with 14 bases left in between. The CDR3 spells CASSLVASRGETQYF. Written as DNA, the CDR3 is TGCGCCAGCAGCTTGGTGGCTAGCCGGGGGGAGACCCAGTACTTC.

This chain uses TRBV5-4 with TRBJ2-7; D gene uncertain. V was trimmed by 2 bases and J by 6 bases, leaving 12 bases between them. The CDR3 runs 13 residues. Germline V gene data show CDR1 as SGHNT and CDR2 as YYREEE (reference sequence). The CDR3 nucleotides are TGTGCCAGCAGCTTCGAAAACACCGGCGAGCAGTACTTC. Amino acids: CASSFENTGEQYF.

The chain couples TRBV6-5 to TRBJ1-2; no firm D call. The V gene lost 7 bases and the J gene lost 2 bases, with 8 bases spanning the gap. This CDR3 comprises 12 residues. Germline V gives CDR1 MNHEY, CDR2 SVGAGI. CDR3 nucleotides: TGTGCCAGCAAGAGGGAGAACTATGGCTACACCTTC. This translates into CASKRENYGYTF.

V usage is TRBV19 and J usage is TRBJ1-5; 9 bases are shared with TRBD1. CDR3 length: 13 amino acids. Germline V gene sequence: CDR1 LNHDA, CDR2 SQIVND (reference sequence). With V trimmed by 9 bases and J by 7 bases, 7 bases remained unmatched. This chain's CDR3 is CASTDRGYQPQHF. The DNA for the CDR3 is TGTGCCAGCACTGACAGGGGGTACCAGCCCCAGCATTTT.

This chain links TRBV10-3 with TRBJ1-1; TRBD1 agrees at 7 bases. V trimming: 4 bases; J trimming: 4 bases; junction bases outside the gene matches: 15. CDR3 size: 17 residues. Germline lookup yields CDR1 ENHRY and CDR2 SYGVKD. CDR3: CAISVYLGTAIATEAFF. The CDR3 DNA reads TGTGCCATCAGTGTATATTTAGGGACAGCTATAGCCACTGAAGCTTTCTTT.

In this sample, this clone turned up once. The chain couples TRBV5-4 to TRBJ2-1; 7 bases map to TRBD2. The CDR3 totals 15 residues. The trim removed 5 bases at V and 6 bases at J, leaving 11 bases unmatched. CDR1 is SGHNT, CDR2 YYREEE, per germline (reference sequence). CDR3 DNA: TGTGCCAGCAGGGCGGGGACTACCATGGGCAATGAGCAGTTCTTC. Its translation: CASRAGTTMGNEQFF. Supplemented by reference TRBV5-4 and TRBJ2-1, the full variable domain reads ETGVTQSPTHLIKTRGQQVTLRCSSQSGHNTVSWYQQALGQGPQFIFQYYREEENGRGNFPPRFSGLQFPNYSSELNVNALELDDSALYLCASRAGTTMGNEQFFGPGTRLTVL.

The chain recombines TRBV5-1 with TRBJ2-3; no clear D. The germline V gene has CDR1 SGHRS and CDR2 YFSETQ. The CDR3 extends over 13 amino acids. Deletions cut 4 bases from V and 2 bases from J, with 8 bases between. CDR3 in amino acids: CASSPPYTDTQYF. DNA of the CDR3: TGCGCCAGCAGCCCGCCCTACACAGATACGCAGTATTTT. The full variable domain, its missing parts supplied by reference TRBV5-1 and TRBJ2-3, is KAGVTQTPRYLIKTRGQQVTLSCSPISGHRSVSWYQQTPGQGLQFLFEYFSETQRNKGNFPGRFSGRQFSNSRSEMNVSTLELGDSALYLCASSPPYTDTQYFGPGTRLTVL.

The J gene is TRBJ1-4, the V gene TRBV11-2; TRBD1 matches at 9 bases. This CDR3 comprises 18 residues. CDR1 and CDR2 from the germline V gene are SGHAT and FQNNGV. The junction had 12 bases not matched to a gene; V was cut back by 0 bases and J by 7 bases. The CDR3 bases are TGTGCCAGCAGCTTAGATCTCACGGGACAGGGAGGATTTGAAAAACTGTTTTTT. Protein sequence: CASSLDLTGQGGFEKLFF.

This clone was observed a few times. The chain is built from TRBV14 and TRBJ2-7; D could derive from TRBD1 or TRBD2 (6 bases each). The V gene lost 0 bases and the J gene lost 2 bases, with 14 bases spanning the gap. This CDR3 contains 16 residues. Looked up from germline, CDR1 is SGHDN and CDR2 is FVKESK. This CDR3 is CASSQDRGDTPYEQYF. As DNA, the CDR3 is TGTGCCAGCAGCCAAGATCGCGGGGACACCCCCTACGAGCAGTACTTC.

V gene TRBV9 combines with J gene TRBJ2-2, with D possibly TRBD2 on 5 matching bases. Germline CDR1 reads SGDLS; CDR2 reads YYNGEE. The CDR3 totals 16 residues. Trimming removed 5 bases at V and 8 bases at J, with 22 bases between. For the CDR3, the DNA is TGTGCCAGCAGTGCCGGGGTAGCAGGAGTCTCAGGGGAGCTGTTTTTT. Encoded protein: CASSAGVAGVSGELFF.

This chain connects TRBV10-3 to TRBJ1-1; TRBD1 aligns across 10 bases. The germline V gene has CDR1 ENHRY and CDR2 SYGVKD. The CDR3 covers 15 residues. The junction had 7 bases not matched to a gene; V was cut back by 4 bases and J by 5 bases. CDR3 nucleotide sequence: TGTGCCATCAGTGCACCGGGACAGGGGATGACTGAAGCTTTCTTT. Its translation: CAISAPGQGMTEAFF.